The following is a T cell receptor (beta chain) sequence with its context. The antigen remains undetermined. This table comes from immunoSEQ multiplex PCR, and its TCRdb copy is limited to in-frame clones, with some not included. This sample carries about 75,000 clones, about 85% of them seen once, and the ten largest clones take 3%. These data are taken from a study of cytomegalovirus exposure and HLA in healthy donors. On the study more broadly: The 120 validation repertoires and the approximately 670 first-cohort repertoires shared a platform, a later analysis reported. Findings and caveats of the study: The classifier reportedly diagnosed cytomegalovirus status with high sensitivity and specificity. Researchers counted 164 TCR beta chains as cytomegalovirus-associated.

The ends lost 3 bases at V and 5 bases at J; junction bases unmatched: 2. CDR1 and CDR2 (germline): KGHSH, LQKENI. This CDR3 comprises 13 residues. The donors were members of the validation cohort comprising approximately 120 subjects, separate from the approximately 630-subject first cohort. The sequence was collected from a man aged 25-40 years in good health and CMV-seronegative. The specimen sequenced was PBMCs. This chain links TRBV18 with TRBJ2-5; 8 positions agree with TRBD1. The CDR3 protein is CASSPGQAETQYF. DNA of the CDR3: TGTGCCAGCTCACCGGGACAGGCGGAGACCCAGTACTTC. The full variable domain, completed using reference TRBV18 and TRBJ2-5, is NAGVMQNPRHLVRRRGQEARLRCSPMKGHSHVYWYRQLPEEGLKFMVYLQKENIIDESGMPKERFSAEFPKEGPSILRIQQVVRGDSAAYFCASSPGQAETQYFGPGTRLLVL.